The sequence of this T cell receptor beta chain was determined in a study of radiotherapy plus CTLA-4 blockade in lung cancer. On the study more broadly: Objective responses were observed in around 17% of patients, and disease control was achieved by about 30%.

As for this clone: No antigen is known for it.

Trimming took off 1 base at V and 4 bases at J, with 11 bases between the two ends. CDR3 length equals 15 residues. CDR1 and CDR2 from the germline V gene are SGHTA and FQGNSA. Findings of the study overall: TCR clones originating in tumors grew in number in blood after radiotherapy plus ipilimumab.

Method: immunoSEQ multiplex PCR; TCRdb's copy keeps in-frame clones and lacks some. The sample includes around 40,000 clones, 85% to 90% of them seen just once. The receptor was derived from a human donor with non-small cell lung cancer who had stable disease on radiotherapy plus ipilimumab. The chain has TRBV7-2 and TRBJ2-1; D call uncertain. The sample consisted of peripheral blood, taken from a patient treated with radiotherapy plus ipilimumab. CDR3 sequence: CASSLGANLYNEQFF. The CDR3 nucleotides are TGTGCCAGCAGCTTAGGGGCGAACTTGTACAATGAGCAGTTCTTC.